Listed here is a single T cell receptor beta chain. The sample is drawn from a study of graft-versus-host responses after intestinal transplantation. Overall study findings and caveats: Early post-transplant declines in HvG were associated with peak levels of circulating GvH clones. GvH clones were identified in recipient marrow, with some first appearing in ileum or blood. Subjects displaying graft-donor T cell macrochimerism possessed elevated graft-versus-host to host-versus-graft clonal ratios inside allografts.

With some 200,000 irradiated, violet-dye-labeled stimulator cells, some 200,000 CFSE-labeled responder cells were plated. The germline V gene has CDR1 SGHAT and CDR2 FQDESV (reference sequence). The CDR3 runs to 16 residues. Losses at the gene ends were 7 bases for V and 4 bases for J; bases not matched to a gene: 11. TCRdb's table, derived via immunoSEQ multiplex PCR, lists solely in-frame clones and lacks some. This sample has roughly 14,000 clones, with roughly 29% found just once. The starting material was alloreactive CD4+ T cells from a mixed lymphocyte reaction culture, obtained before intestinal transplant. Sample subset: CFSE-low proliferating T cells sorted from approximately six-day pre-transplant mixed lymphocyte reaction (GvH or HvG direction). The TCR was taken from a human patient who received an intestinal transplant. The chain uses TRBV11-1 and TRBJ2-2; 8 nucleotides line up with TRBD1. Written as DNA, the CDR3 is TGTGCCAGCACCCCTCGGGAGACAGGGGTCACCGGGGAGCTGTTTTTT. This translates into CASTPRETGVTGELFF.